One and the same sample provided the 29 T cell receptor beta chains below, sequenced in a study of T cells in narcolepsy. Measured with immunoSEQ multiplex PCR; TCRdb has only the in-frame clones, and not every one. The table has roughly 34,000 clones, roughly nine tenths seen once; the top ten hold around 0.83%. The sequencing input was CD45RA- memory CD4+ T cells from PBMCs. These receptors were taken from a human donor with narcolepsy.

The chain combines TRBV9 with TRBJ2-2; D may match TRBD1 or TRBD2 (6 bases each). CDR3 length equals 15 residues. Per the germline V gene, CDR1 is SGDLS and CDR2 is YYNGEE. V lost 4 bases, J lost 4 bases, and 14 bases lay in between. The CDR3 DNA reads TGTGCCAGCAGCCCTCGGGGGCGGGGCACCGGGGAGCTGTTTTTT. Protein: CASSPRGRGTGELFF.

This chain joins TRBV10-2 and TRBJ1-1; D remains unclear. Germline V gives CDR1 WSHSY, CDR2 SAAADI. CDR3 length: 18 amino acids. Deletions cut 0 bases from V and 3 bases from J, with 20 bases between. The CDR3 reads CASSESRQARGFDTEAFF. In DNA, the CDR3 is TGCGCCAGCAGTGAGTCCCGGCAGGCCCGGGGATTCGACACTGAAGCTTTCTTT.

The chain employs TRBV28 and TRBJ2-5, with D hard to call. Matching the DNA end better, TRBJ2-7 makes the J call doubtful. The V gene's germline CDR1 is MDHEN and CDR2 SYDVKM. The CDR3 extends over 13 amino acids. CDR3 nucleotide sequence: TGTGCCAGCAGTGTTCCTAACTCCTACGAGCAGTACTTC. Residues: CASSVPNSYEQYF.

This CDR3 is CAAGLGNTIYF. The CDR3 DNA sequence: TGTGCAGCGGGCCTCGGGAACACCATATATTTT. The J gene is TRBJ1-3, the V gene TRBV6-1; D uncertain. CDR3 length: 11 amino acids. In germline, CDR1 is MNHNS, CDR2 SASEGT.

A few counts support this clone. The chain links TRBV7-2 to TRBJ2-7; 14 bases line up with TRBD2. CDR1 and CDR2 from the germline V gene are SGHTA and FQGNSA. Losses at the gene ends were 5 bases for V and 7 bases for J; bases not matched to a gene: 7. CDR3 length: 15 residues. CDR3 DNA: TGTGCCAGCAGCCTCCGACTAGCGGGAGGGAGGGAGCAGTACTTC. Translated: CASSLRLAGGREQYF.

V is TRBV15 and J is TRBJ2-5; D gene uncertain. The CDR3 length is 13 residues. Germline CDR1 and CDR2: LNHNV and YYDKDF (reference sequence). With 4 bases removed from V and 4 bases from J, the gap between germline ends came to 10 bases. The CDR3 sequence is CATSTQQRETQYF. In DNA, the CDR3 is TGTGCCACCAGCACTCAACAGCGAGAGACCCAGTACTTC.

The CDR3 is CASSRQGRSEQFF. In nucleotides, the CDR3 is TGTGCCAGCAGCAGACAGGGTAGAAGTGAGCAGTTCTTC. The chain employs TRBV5-6 and TRBJ2-1; 7 bases are a match to TRBD1. Germline V gene lookup returns CDR1 SGHDT and CDR2 YYEEEE. The CDR3 is made up of 13 amino acids. Trimming at V came to 4 bases and at J to 9 bases, leaving 7 bases not matched to a gene.

This chain connects TRBV5-4 to TRBJ2-1; 13 nucleotides align to TRBD2. Losses at the gene ends were 3 bases for V and 2 bases for J; bases not matched to a gene: 11. Germline V gives CDR1 SGHNT, CDR2 YYREEE (reference sequence). This CDR3 is built from 19 residues. The CDR3 DNA sequence: TGTGCCAGCAGCTACCCCGGGACTAGCGGGATACGGACCTACAATGAGCAGTTCTTC. Encoded protein: CASSYPGTSGIRTYNEQFF.

V is TRBV19 and J is TRBJ1-2; 8 nucleotides align to TRBD1. The trim removed 5 bases at V and 3 bases at J, leaving 8 bases unmatched. The CDR3 spans 15 residues. CDR1 is LNHDA, CDR2 SQIVND, per germline (reference sequence). CDR3 coding DNA: TGTGCCAGTAGTTCCCAGGACAGGGACTACTATGGCTACACCTTC. As protein: CASSSQDRDYYGYTF.

As to this clone: This sample also contains other DNA sequences that code for the same CDR3. V and J are TRBV7-9 and TRBJ2-7, with 10 bases that match TRBD1. With V trimmed by 8 bases and J by 0 bases, 13 bases remained unmatched. Germline V gene data show CDR1 as SEHNR and CDR2 as FQNEAQ (reference sequence). The CDR3 extends over 17 amino acids. The chain's CDR3 is CASGWDRGSLPSYEQYF. The CDR3 DNA follows: TGTGCCAGCGGCTGGGACAGGGGTTCTCTCCCCTCCTACGAGCAGTACTTC.

The V and J genes are TRBV11-3 and TRBJ1-1, with a weak D call TRBD1 (6 bases). Germline values: CDR1 SGHNT, CDR2 YENEEA. The CDR3 contains 15 residues. V lost 3 bases and J 1 base, leaving 12 bases between the germline ends. The CDR3 region is CASSFEAGANTEAFF. CDR3 nucleotide sequence: TGTGCCAGCAGCTTTGAGGCGGGGGCGAACACTGAAGCTTTCTTT.

The rearrangement joins TRBV5-4 to TRBJ2-5; 10 bases are shared with TRBD2. This CDR3 comprises 16 residues. CDR1 is SGHNT, CDR2 YYREEE, per germline (reference sequence). The V segment lost 0 bases and the J segment 7 bases; nucleotides outside the gene matches: 9. The CDR3 protein is CASSLAGAGGPGTQYF. CDR3 DNA: TGTGCCAGCAGCTTGGCTGGAGCGGGGGGGCCAGGGACCCAGTACTTC.

The genes are TRBV11-2 and TRBJ1-5, with D tentatively TRBD1 (5 bases). CDR1 is SGHAT and CDR2 is FQNNGV in the germline V gene. V was pared by 2 bases and J by 5 bases, with 7 bases between. The CDR3 runs 13 residues. The CDR3 nucleotides are TGTGCCAGCAGCTTACGCAGGGATCAGCCCCAGCATTTT. It codes for CASSLRRDQPQHF.

This chain joins TRBV7-3 and TRBJ2-1; D might be TRBD1 (5 bases). The length of the CDR3 is 13 residues. Trimming removed 3 bases at V and 7 bases at J, with 10 bases between. Germline loops: CDR1 SGHTA, CDR2 FQGTGA. The CDR3 DNA reads as TGTGCCAGCAGCTTTACAGGACGGAATGAGCAGTTCTTC. Translating it yields CASSFTGRNEQFF.

The chain carries TRBV7-2 and TRBJ1-2; D call uncertain. The V and J ends lost 0 bases and 4 bases respectively, with 9 bases between them. The CDR3 extends over 14 amino acids. CDR1 is SGHTA, CDR2 FQGNSA, per germline. CDR3 bases: TGTGCCAGCAGCTTAGCATCGGGCCCCTATGGCTACACCTTC. Translation gives CASSLASGPYGYTF.

This chain uses TRBV5-4 with TRBJ1-2; no firm D call. Germline V gene data show CDR1 as SGHNT and CDR2 as YYREEE (reference sequence). V lost 0 bases to trimming and J lost 2 bases, with 5 bases between them. The CDR3 covers 13 residues. The DNA for the CDR3 is TGTGCCAGCAGCTTGGAGGGAAACTATGGCTACACCTTC. Its translation is CASSLEGNYGYTF. The complete variable domain, with remaining parts taken from reference TRBV5-4 and TRBJ1-2, reads ETGVTQSPTHLIKTRGQQVTLRCSSQSGHNTVSWYQQALGQGPQFIFQYYREEENGRGNFPPRFSGLQFPNYSSELNVNALELDDSALYLCASSLEGNYGYTFGSGTRLTVV.

In this sample, this clone turned up a few times. The V gene is TRBV5-4, the J gene TRBJ2-5, with a weak D call TRBD1 (7 bases). The V gene lost 1 base and the J gene lost 4 bases, with 14 bases spanning the gap. The V gene's germline CDR1 is SGHNT and CDR2 YYREEE (reference sequence). The CDR3 contains 15 residues. CDR3 loop: CASSLSGGISETQYF. The CDR3 DNA is TGTGCCAGCAGCTTGTCAGGGGGGATTTCAGAGACCCAGTACTTC.

V is TRBV2 and J is TRBJ2-1, with TRBD2 identical over 11 bases. The length of the CDR3 is 14 residues. V shed 5 bases and J 7 bases; nucleotides not matched to a gene: 4. Per the germline V gene, CDR1 is SNHLY and CDR2 is FYNNEI. Here the CDR3 reads CASSYIAGGNEQFF. The CDR3 DNA reads as TGTGCCAGCAGTTATATAGCGGGGGGGAATGAGCAGTTCTTC.

Only a few counts were recorded for this clone. The gene calls are TRBV11-2 and TRBJ2-7, with D possibly being TRBD1 (5 bases). V was shortened by 5 bases and J by 0 bases, with 17 bases between the two germline ends. Germline CDR1 and CDR2: SGHAT and FQNNGV. CDR3 length: 16 residues. The CDR3 DNA reads as TGTGCCAGCAGCCTTTTGCAGGGTAGAGGCTCCTACGAGCAGTACTTC. This sequence encodes CASSLLQGRGSYEQYF.

CDR3 sequence (DNA): TGTGCCAGCAGTCCTAACACCTACGAGCAGTACTTC. Translated: CASSPNTYEQYF. The J gene is TRBJ2-7, the V gene TRBV28; D call uncertain. The V gene's germline CDR1 is MDHEN and CDR2 SYDVKM. This CDR3 has 12 residues. V lost 5 bases and J 2 bases, leaving 7 bases between the germline ends.

J is TRBJ1-2 and V is TRBV28; 8 nucleotides align to TRBD1. V trimming: 7 bases; J trimming: 8 bases; junction bases outside the gene matches: 6. Looked up from germline, CDR1 is MDHEN and CDR2 is SYDVKM. CDR3 length: 12 residues. This chain's CDR3 is CASNTQGDGYTF. DNA of the CDR3: TGTGCCAGCAACACACAGGGGGACGGCTACACCTTC.

The chain joins TRBV2 to TRBJ1-1, with 7 bases lining up with TRBD1. This CDR3 is 17 amino acids long. The ends lost 7 bases at V and 3 bases at J; junction bases unmatched: 17. From germline, CDR1 is SNHLY and CDR2 FYNNEI. The CDR3 here is CASTDQTRGLRDTEAFF. Written as DNA, the CDR3 is TGTGCCAGCACCGATCAGACCAGGGGGTTAAGAGACACTGAAGCTTTCTTT.

The rearrangement uses TRBV7-9 and TRBJ2-3; a weak D match, TRBD1 (6 bases). The CDR3 extends over 16 amino acids. The germline CDR1 and CDR2 sequences are SEHNR and FQNEAQ (reference sequence). V lost 5 bases to trimming and J lost 1 base, with 16 bases between them. The CDR3 bases are TGTGCCAGCAGCGTTTTACAGGGAGCCGGCACAGATACGCAGTATTTT. Its translation is CASSVLQGAGTDTQYF.

The CDR3 protein is CASSQPGLGYGYTF. For the CDR3, the DNA is TGCGCCAGCAGCCAACCAGGGCTGGGGTATGGCTACACCTTC. The genes are TRBV4-1 and TRBJ1-2, with TRBD1 as a possible D gene (5 bases). The CDR3 extends over 14 amino acids. The germline CDR1 and CDR2 sequences are MGHRA and YSYEKL. Trimming removed 2 bases from V and 5 bases from J, with 12 bases in between.

CDR3 residues: CASGTWTPGTDTQYF. The CDR3 DNA reads TGTGCTAGTGGCACTTGGACTCCCGGCACAGATACGCAGTATTTT. The J gene is TRBJ2-3, the V gene TRBV12-5; TRBD2 is a possible D gene (5 bases). This CDR3 is 15 amino acids long. V lost 6 bases to trimming and J lost 1 base, with 14 bases between them. The germline V gene encodes CDR1 LGHNT and CDR2 FRNRAP. Using reference TRBV12-5 and TRBJ2-3 for the parts outside the CDR3, the full variable domain is DARVTQTPRHKVTEMGQEVTMRCQPILGHNTVFWYRQTMMQGLELLAYFRNRAPLDDSGMPKDRFSAEMPDATLATLKIQPSEPRDSAVYFCASGTWTPGTDTQYFGPGTRLTVL.

The chain links TRBV6-5 to TRBJ2-1; TRBD2 matches at 7 bases. V shed 6 bases and J 5 bases; nucleotides not matched to a gene: 10. Germline values: CDR1 MNHEY, CDR2 SVGAGI. The CDR3 totals 15 residues. The CDR3 DNA is TGTGCCAGCAGCTCGGGGGGACCCCAGAACAATGAGCAGTTCTTC. Protein: CASSSGGPQNNEQFF.

The chain employs TRBV15 and TRBJ2-7; TRBD2 aligns across 7 bases. The CDR3 has 14 amino acids. CDR1 and CDR2 from the germline V gene are LNHNV and YYDKDF (reference sequence). V gave up 1 base and J gave up 3 bases; unmatched junction bases: 3. The CDR3 is CATSRVGLNYEQYF. The CDR3 DNA sequence: TGTGCCACCAGCAGAGTGGGACTAAACTACGAGCAGTACTTC.

The chain couples TRBV27 to TRBJ2-1; D might be TRBD1 (5 bases). Germline V lookup: CDR1 MNHEY, CDR2 SMNVEV (reference sequence). This CDR3 contains 15 residues. V shed 6 bases and J shed 4 bases, with 16 bases lying between them. The CDR3 DNA follows: TGTGCCAGCAGCCGAACGCGAGACAGATACAATGAGCAGTTCTTC. Its protein product is CASSRTRDRYNEQFF.

The chain uses TRBV4-1 and TRBJ1-4; no clear D gene. The CDR3 spans 13 residues. Trimming stripped 0 bases from V and 12 bases from J, with 11 bases between. CDR1 is MGHRA, CDR2 YSYEKL, per germline. The DNA of the CDR3 is TGCGCCAGCAGCCAAGATCTCTTCGGGCAACTGTTTTTT. Its protein product is CASSQDLFGQLFF.